A single sample is the source of the 13 T cell receptor beta chains below, sequenced in a study of blood T cell repertoires in COVID-19. TCRdb keeps only in-frame clones here, not all; method: immunoSEQ multiplex PCR. The sample lists under 200,000 clones; 86% were seen once. Specimen: PBMCs or T cells enriched from blood (not recorded which). These receptors were taken from a man in his forties with acute COVID-19.

J is TRBJ2-5 and V is TRBV7-2, with 11 bases that match TRBD1. Per germline, CDR1 SGHTA and CDR2 FQGNSA. The ends lost 4 bases at V and 2 bases at J; junction bases unmatched: 9. This CDR3 is built from 17 residues. The CDR3 bases are TGTGCCAGCAGCTCGCCGGGACAGGGGGGAAATCAAGAGACCCAGTACTTC. It specifies CASSSPGQGGNQETQYF. The full variable domain, its missing parts supplied by reference TRBV7-2 and TRBJ2-5, is GAGVSQSPSNKVTEKGKDVELRCDPISGHTALYWYRQSLGQGLEFLIYFQGNSAPDKSGLPSDRFSAERTGGSVSTLTIQRTQQEDSAVYLCASSSPGQGGNQETQYFGPGTRLLVL.

The chain employs TRBV27 and TRBJ2-1; D possibly corresponds to TRBD2 (6 bases). The CDR3 has 14 amino acids. Germline loops: CDR1 MNHEY, CDR2 SMNVEV (reference sequence). V shed 6 bases and J shed 9 bases, with 18 bases lying between them. The CDR3 DNA is TGTGCCAGCAGACTCCTGCGCGGGATGGGTGAGCAGTTCTTC. Translated: CASRLLRGMGEQFF.

The rearrangement uses TRBV7-9 and TRBJ1-2; 7 nucleotides align to TRBD1. This CDR3 is built from 13 residues. With V trimmed by 5 bases and J by 7 bases, 7 bases remained unmatched. The germline V gene encodes CDR1 SEHNR and CDR2 FQNEAQ (reference sequence). The CDR3 loop reads CASSGLTGSGYTF. In nucleotides, the CDR3 is TGTGCCAGCAGCGGCCTGACAGGGTCTGGCTACACCTTC.

The chain employs TRBV28 and TRBJ2-2, with 15 bases aligning to TRBD2. Losses at the gene ends were 3 bases for V and 5 bases for J; bases not matched to a gene: 4. The CDR3 extends over 17 amino acids. Looked up from germline, CDR1 is MDHEN and CDR2 is SYDVKM. CDR3 in DNA: TGTGCCAGCAGTTTGGTGGGACTAGCGGGAGGAACCGGGGAGCTGTTTTTT. It translates to CASSLVGLAGGTGELFF.

The genes are TRBV28 and TRBJ1-2; no definite D call. The length of the CDR3 is 12 residues. Looked up from germline, CDR1 is MDHEN and CDR2 is SYDVKM. Between the trimmed V and J ends, which lost 3 bases and 4 bases, there was a span of 6 bases. The CDR3 reads CASSFLSYGYTF. The CDR3, as DNA: TGTGCCAGCAGTTTCCTCAGCTATGGCTACACCTTC.

On this clone: An end of the junction differs from the germline gene, which may be a read error. V is TRBV5-4 and J is TRBJ2-5; a possible D gene is TRBD1 (5 bases). Per germline, CDR1 SGHNT and CDR2 YYREEE (reference sequence). The CDR3 covers 14 residues. The CDR3 reads CASSFRQLREAQYF. CDR3 sequence (DNA): TGTGCCAGCAGCTTCAGACAGCTAAGAGAGGCCCAGTACTTC.

CDR3 nucleotide sequence: TGTGCCAGCTCGTTGTCCGGGACAGAGTACAATGAGCAGTTCTTC. This translates into CASSLSGTEYNEQFF. The chain employs TRBV18 and TRBJ2-1; TRBD1 agrees at 7 bases. This CDR3 is built from 15 residues. Germline V gene data show CDR1 as KGHSH and CDR2 as LQKENI. V lost 6 bases, J lost 4 bases, and 9 bases stayed unmatched.

V is TRBV7-9 and J is TRBJ2-3; tentatively, D is TRBD1 (5 bases). Deletions cut 10 bases from V and 2 bases from J, with 13 bases between. The CDR3 sequence is 13 residues long. The germline CDR1 and CDR2 sequences are SEHNR and FQNEAQ (reference sequence). CDR3 bases: TGTGCCACCAGACAGAGCCTCACAGATACGCAGTATTTT. Translating gives CATRQSLTDTQYF.

The chain is built from TRBV5-6 and TRBJ2-1; TRBD2 might be the D (6 bases). With 1 base removed from V and 5 bases from J, the gap between germline ends came to 19 bases. CDR1 and CDR2 from the germline V gene are SGHDT and YYEEEE. There are 17 residues in the CDR3. This CDR3 is CASSLFRRESGHNEQFF. CDR3 sequence (DNA): TGTGCCAGCAGCTTGTTTCGTCGGGAGTCGGGCCACAATGAGCAGTTCTTC. The full variable domain, in which reference TRBV5-6 and TRBJ2-1 provide the parts outside the CDR3, is DAGVTQSPTHLIKTRGQQVTLRCSPKSGHDTVSWYQQALGQGPQFIFQYYEEEERQRGNFPDRFSGHQFPNYSSELNVNALLLGDSALYLCASSLFRRESGHNEQFFGPGTRLTVL.

The J gene is TRBJ2-5, the V gene TRBV6-5; 10 nucleotides match TRBD2. The CDR3 is made up of 15 amino acids. The germline CDR1 and CDR2 sequences are MNHEY and SVGAGI. V was pared by 0 bases and J by 9 bases, with 7 bases of the junction left unmatched. In DNA form, the CDR3 reads TGTGCCAGCAGTTACTCCAGCGGGGGGGCTGGGGCCCAGTACTTC. Amino acids: CASSYSSGGAGAQYF.

V usage is TRBV7-9 and J usage is TRBJ1-2; D gene ambiguous. V was trimmed by 1 base and J by 0 bases, leaving 3 bases between them. CDR1 is SEHNR, CDR2 FQNEAQ, per germline (reference sequence). There are 13 residues in the CDR3. DNA of the CDR3: TGTGCCAGCAGCTTAGGAGCTAACTATGGCTACACCTTC. Its translation is CASSLGANYGYTF.

The V call is TRBV25-1, the J call TRBJ2-4, with D possibly TRBD1 on 6 matching bases. Per germline, CDR1 MGHDK and CDR2 SYGVNS. This CDR3 has 13 residues. The germline V and J ends were trimmed by 6 bases and 9 bases, with 15 bases remaining between them. The CDR3 nucleotides read TGTGCCAGCAGCCCAAGAGGGGGTGGCATTCAGTACTTC. Residues: CASSPRGGGIQYF.

This rearrangement joins TRBV15 to TRBJ2-1; TRBD1 aligns across 9 bases. CDR3 length: 18 residues. V shed 7 bases, J shed 0 bases, and the junction held 13 bases outside the gene matches. Germline V lookup: CDR1 LNHNV, CDR2 YYDKDF (reference sequence). CDR3 loop: CATTPRTGTGSSYNEQFF. CDR3 coding DNA: TGTGCCACCACCCCACGAACCGGGACAGGGAGCTCCTACAATGAGCAGTTCTTC.